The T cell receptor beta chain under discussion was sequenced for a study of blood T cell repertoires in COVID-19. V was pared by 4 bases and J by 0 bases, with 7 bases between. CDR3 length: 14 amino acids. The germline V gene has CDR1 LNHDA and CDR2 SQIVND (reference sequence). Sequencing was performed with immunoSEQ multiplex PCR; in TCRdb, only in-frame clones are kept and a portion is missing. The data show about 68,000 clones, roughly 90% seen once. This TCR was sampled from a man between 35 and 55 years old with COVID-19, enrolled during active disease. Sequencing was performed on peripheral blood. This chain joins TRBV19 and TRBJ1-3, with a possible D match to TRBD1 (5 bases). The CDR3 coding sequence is TGTGCCAGTAGTAGACAGCGCTCTGGAAACACCATATATTTT. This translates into CASSRQRSGNTIYF.